This TCR beta chain was captured by sequencing in a study of blood T cell repertoires in COVID-19. V lost 3 bases to trimming and J lost 6 bases, with 9 bases between them. Germline lookup yields CDR1 SGHAT and CDR2 FQNNGV. The CDR3 consists of 12 residues. Each participant's cohort was designated according to participant-reported clinical history. Libraries were prepared by immunoSEQ multiplex PCR; TCRdb keeps only in-frame clonotypes and omits some of them. The data hold 150,000 to 200,000 clones, with 70% to 85% observed a single time. The receptor was derived from a woman between 45 and 60 years old who had recovered from COVID-19. V and J are TRBV11-2 and TRBJ2-7; no definite D call. What was sequenced was PBMCs or T cells enriched from blood (not recorded which). The CDR3: CASSLYDIEQYF. CDR3 coding DNA: TGTGCCAGCAGCTTGTACGACATCGAGCAGTACTTC.